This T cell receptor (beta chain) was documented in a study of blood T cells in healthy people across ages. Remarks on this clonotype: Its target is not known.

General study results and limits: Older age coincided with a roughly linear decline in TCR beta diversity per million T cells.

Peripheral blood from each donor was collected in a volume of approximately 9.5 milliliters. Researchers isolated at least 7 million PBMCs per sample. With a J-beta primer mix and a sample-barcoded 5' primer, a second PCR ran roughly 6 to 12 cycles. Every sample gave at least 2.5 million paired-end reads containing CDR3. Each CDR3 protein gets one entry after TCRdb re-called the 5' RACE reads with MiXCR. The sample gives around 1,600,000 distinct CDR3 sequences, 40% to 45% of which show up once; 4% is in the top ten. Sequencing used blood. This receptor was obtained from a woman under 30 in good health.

CDR3 loop: CSARASGSTGELFF. The DNA of the CDR3 is TGCAGTGCTAGGGCTAGCGGGAGCACCGGGGAGCTGTTTTTT. J is TRBJ2-2 and V is TRBV20-1; 10 positions agree with TRBD2. The junction had 2 bases not matched to a gene; V was cut back by 3 bases and J by 4 bases. The germline gives CDR1 DFQATT, CDR2 SNEGSKA (reference sequence). This CDR3 comprises 14 residues.